The 22 T cell receptor beta chains below were found in one sample sequenced in a study of blood T cell repertoires in COVID-19. Sequenced by immunoSEQ multiplex PCR; TCRdb stores in-frame clones only, minus some. This sample has more than 450,000 clones, with roughly nine tenths found just once. Source material: PBMCs or T cells enriched from blood (not recorded which). The receptors were gathered from a woman under 30 who had recovered from COVID-19.

This chain connects TRBV3-1 (or the pseudogene TRBV3-2) to TRBJ2-5; perhaps TRBD1 as D (5 bases). With 2 bases removed from V and 5 bases from J, the gap between germline ends came to 12 bases. The CDR3 extends over 14 amino acids. Germline V gene sequence: CDR1 LGHDT, CDR2 YNNKEL (reference sequence). CDR3 loop: CASSQRQMGETQYF. The CDR3 coding sequence is TGTGCCAGCAGCCAAAGACAGATGGGGGAGACCCAGTACTTC.

This chain joins TRBV5-1 and TRBJ2-7, with 8 bases matching TRBD1. Germline V gene data show CDR1 as SGHRS and CDR2 as YFSETQ. With V trimmed by 4 bases and J by 5 bases, 14 bases remained unmatched. The CDR3 is made up of 16 amino acids. The CDR3 DNA is TGCGCCAGCAGCCCCTCAACGGACAGGGCCCCCGACGAGCAGTACTTC. This encodes CASSPSTDRAPDEQYF.

The chain has TRBV6-5 and TRBJ1-4; D remains ambiguous. With 0 bases removed from V and 13 bases from J, the gap between germline ends came to 15 bases. This CDR3 has 14 residues. Looked up from germline, CDR1 is MNHEY and CDR2 is SVGAGI. DNA for the CDR3: TGTGCCAGCAGTTACTCGTCGCGCCACGAGGGACTGTTTTTT. Protein product: CASSYSSRHEGLFF.

This clone has just one count. The gene calls are TRBV7-2 and TRBJ2-7; 11 bases align to TRBD2. CDR3 length: 17 amino acids. CDR1 and CDR2 (germline): SGHTA, FQGNSA. V lost 0 bases, J lost 5 bases, and 9 bases stayed unmatched. CDR3 protein: CASSLAWTSGYRNEQYF. The CDR3 DNA reads as TGTGCCAGCAGCTTAGCCTGGACTAGCGGGTACCGTAACGAGCAGTACTTC.

The rearrangement joins TRBV30 to TRBJ1-2; a possible D gene is TRBD1 (6 bases). V lost 2 bases and J lost 0, with 10 bases in between. The CDR3 covers 14 residues. Germline CDR1 reads GTSNPN; CDR2 reads SVGIG (reference sequence). This CDR3 reads CAWSRGGPNYGYTF. CDR3 nucleotides: TGTGCCTGGAGTCGGGGGGGGCCTAACTATGGCTACACCTTC.

The gene calls are TRBV20-1 and TRBJ2-3; D unclear. This CDR3 has 11 amino acids. V shed 5 bases and J shed 8 bases, with 11 bases lying between them. CDR1 is DFQATT and CDR2 is SNEGSKA in the germline V gene (reference sequence). CDR3 protein: CSAPQRGTQYF. The CDR3 DNA follows: TGCAGTGCTCCCCAGAGAGGTACGCAGTATTTT.

The chain couples TRBV9 to TRBJ2-5; 11 nucleotides align to TRBD2. V dropped 4 bases and J dropped 5; count of bases not matched to a gene: 10. This CDR3 region has 16 residues. CDR1 and CDR2 from the germline V gene are SGDLS and YYNGEE. CDR3 nucleotide sequence: TGTGCCAGCAGCACCTTAGCGGGGGGGCCTTACGAGACCCAGTACTTC. Protein: CASSTLAGGPYETQYF.

J is TRBJ1-2 and V is TRBV2, with D possibly TRBD1 on 5 matching bases. CDR1 and CDR2 from the germline V gene are SNHLY and FYNNEI. V gave up 3 bases and J gave up 2 bases, with 13 bases separating them. The CDR3 runs 15 residues. CDR3 in DNA: TGTGCCAGCAGTGAGCCCCGAAGGGGAAACTATGGCTACACCTTC. Its translation is CASSEPRRGNYGYTF.

This chain joins TRBV2 and TRBJ1-2, with D possibly being TRBD1 (6 bases). V lost 7 bases, J lost 6 bases, and 15 bases lay in between. This CDR3 comprises 13 residues. From germline, CDR1 is SNHLY and CDR2 FYNNEI. CDR3 DNA sequence: TGTGCCAGCACCGAGGGGGTGTTGAATGGCTACACCTTC. This codes for CASTEGVLNGYTF.

V gene TRBV7-6 combines with J gene TRBJ2-2; 7 bases are shared with TRBD2. V lost 8 bases to trimming and J lost 3 bases; unmatched junction nucleotides: 3. The CDR3 covers 13 residues. Germline V gene lookup returns CDR1 SGHVS and CDR2 FNYEAQ. The CDR3 bases are TGTGCCAGCCGGACTAGACACACCGGGGAGCTGTTTTTT. Amino acid sequence: CASRTRHTGELFF.

The chain employs TRBV30 and TRBJ1-6, with 9 bases fitting TRBD1. Germline V gene lookup returns CDR1 GTSNPN and CDR2 SVGIG (reference sequence). J lost 6 bases, V lost 3 bases, and 6 bases had no gene match. This CDR3 spans 15 amino acids. Here the CDR3 DNA reads TGTGCCTGGAGCGAACTGACAGGGGGTAATTCACCCCTCCACTTT. It is translated as CAWSELTGGNSPLHF.

The chain couples TRBV28 to TRBJ1-5; possibly TRBD1 for D (6 bases). The CDR3 sequence is 13 residues long. Trimming removed 8 bases at V and 3 bases at J, with 11 bases between. Germline CDR1 MDHEN, CDR2 SYDVKM. The CDR3 nucleotides are TGTGCCAGCGTAGGGGGGGCCAATCAGCCCCAGCATTTT. As protein: CASVGGANQPQHF.

This rearrangement joins TRBV7-6 to TRBJ2-2; 9 bases agree with TRBD1. The CDR3 runs to 13 residues. Germline V gene lookup returns CDR1 SGHVS and CDR2 FNYEAQ. V trimming: 8 bases; J trimming: 6 bases; junction bases outside the gene matches: 4. As DNA, the CDR3 is TGTGCCAGCGCACAGGGGGCCGCCGGGGAGCTGTTTTTT. Protein product: CASAQGAAGELFF. The full variable domain, its missing parts supplied by reference TRBV7-6 and TRBJ2-2, is GAGVSQSPRYKVTKRGQDVALRCDPISGHVSLYWYRQALGQGPEFLTYFNYEAQQDKSGLPNDRFSAERPEGSISTLTIQRTEQRDSAMYRCASAQGAAGELFFGEGSRLTVL.

This chain connects TRBV6-5 to TRBJ2-7; 7 bases match TRBD1. V shed 2 bases, J shed 2 bases, and the junction held 6 bases outside the gene matches. CDR1 MNHEY and CDR2 SVGAGI come from the germline V gene. The CDR3 length is 15 residues. The CDR3 nucleotides read TGTGCCAGCAGTTACGACCGGACAGGACCCTACGAGCAGTACTTC. Translated: CASSYDRTGPYEQYF.

The V and J genes are TRBV23-1 and TRBJ1-1, with 9 positions matching TRBD1. TRBV23-1 is designated an ORF whose function remains uncertain. The CDR3 has 15 amino acids. J lost 0 bases, V lost 4 bases, and 3 bases had no gene match. The CDR3 bases are TGCGCCAGCAGTCCTAACAGGGGGCTGAACACTGAAGCTTTCTTT. It is translated as CASSPNRGLNTEAFF.

The table lists this clone with a count of one. The gene calls are TRBV7-8 and TRBJ2-5; D is perhaps TRBD2 (7 bases). Germline V CDR1 and CDR2: SGHVS, FQNEAQ. The V and J ends lost 0 bases and 5 bases respectively, with 13 bases between them. CDR3 length equals 15 residues. The CDR3, as DNA: TGTGCCAGCAGCTTAGCGGGGGGGCCGGTGGAGACCCAGTACTTC. Translated: CASSLAGGPVETQYF.

This chain connects TRBV5-1 to TRBJ2-7; D might be TRBD2 (6 bases). CDR1 is SGHRS, CDR2 YFSETQ, per germline. The ends were cut back, 2 bases at V and 2 bases at J, with 11 bases in the middle. This CDR3 region has 14 residues. CDR3 bases: TGCGCCAGCAGCTTTAGCGGCGCCCCCTACGAGCAGTACTTC. The encoded protein is CASSFSGAPYEQYF. Based on the CDR3 plus reference TRBV5-1 and TRBJ2-7, the full variable domain is KAGVTQTPRYLIKTRGQQVTLSCSPISGHRSVSWYQQTPGQGLQFLFEYFSETQRNKGNFPGRFSGRQFSNSRSEMNVSTLELGDSALYLCASSFSGAPYEQYFGPGTRLTVT.

CDR3 bases: TGTGCCACCAGCAGAGATACGGCGAGGCAGGGAGAAGCTTTCTTT. Translating it yields CATSRDTARQGEAFF. This chain connects TRBV15 to TRBJ1-1, with D possibly matching TRBD1 (5 bases). Germline V gene data show CDR1 as LNHNV and CDR2 as YYDKDF (reference sequence). The germline V and J ends were trimmed by 0 bases and 8 bases, with 16 bases remaining between them. The CDR3 consists of 15 residues.

This clone was observed a handful of times. This chain connects TRBV5-6 to TRBJ1-1; D is unresolved. Germline-derived CDR1 and CDR2 are SGHDT and YYEEEE. Trimming pared 4 bases from V and 4 bases from J, leaving 11 bases between. There are 13 residues in the CDR3. The CDR3 region is CASSRGTGTEAFF. The CDR3 DNA reads as TGTGCCAGCAGCCGAGGTACGGGCACTGAAGCTTTCTTT. Supplemented by reference TRBV5-6 and TRBJ1-1, the full variable domain reads DAGVTQSPTHLIKTRGQQVTLRCSPKSGHDTVSWYQQALGQGPQFIFQYYEEEERQRGNFPDRFSGHQFPNYSSELNVNALLLGDSALYLCASSRGTGTEAFFGQGTRLTVV.

The V and J genes are TRBV6-5 and TRBJ1-1; 10 bases align to TRBD1. The V gene's germline CDR1 is MNHEY and CDR2 SVGAGI. V was clipped by 6 bases and J by 0 bases; unmatched bases: 4. The CDR3 consists of 15 residues. As DNA, the CDR3 is TGTGCCAGCAGACGGGACAGGGGAATGAACACTGAAGCTTTCTTT. It translates to CASRRDRGMNTEAFF.

V gene TRBV25-1 combines with J gene TRBJ1-1; D unresolved. In germline, CDR1 is MGHDK, CDR2 SYGVNS. Trimming took 4 bases from V and 1 from J, leaving 16 bases between them. The CDR3 loop spans 16 amino acids. DNA of the CDR3: TGTGCCAGCAGTGGCGGGTTACTAATGAGGAACACTGAAGCTTTCTTT. Translated: CASSGGLLMRNTEAFF. Looking up the rest from reference TRBV25-1 and TRBJ1-1 gives the full variable domain: EADIYQTPRYLVIGTGKKITLECSQTMGHDKMYWYQQDPGMELHLIHYSYGVNSTEKGDLSSESTVSRIRTEHFPLTLESARPSHTSQYLCASSGGLLMRNTEAFFGQGTRLTVV.

The rearrangement joins TRBV4-2 to TRBJ2-1; tentative D call: TRBD2 (6 bases). The CDR3 is 15 amino acids. V lost 0 bases and J 8 bases, leaving 14 bases between the germline ends. Looked up from germline, CDR1 is LGHNA and CDR2 is YNFKEQ. This CDR3 is CASSQEGGVVDEQFF. The CDR3 nucleotides read TGTGCCAGCAGCCAAGAGGGCGGGGTCGTCGATGAGCAGTTCTTC.